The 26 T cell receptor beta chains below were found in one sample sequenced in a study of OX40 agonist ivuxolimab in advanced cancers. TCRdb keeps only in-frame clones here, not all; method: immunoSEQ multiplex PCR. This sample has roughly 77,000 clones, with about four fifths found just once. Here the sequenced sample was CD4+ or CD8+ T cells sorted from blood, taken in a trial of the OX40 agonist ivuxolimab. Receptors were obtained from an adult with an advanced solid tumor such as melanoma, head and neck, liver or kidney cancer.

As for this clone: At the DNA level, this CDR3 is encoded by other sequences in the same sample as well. In DNA form, the CDR3 reads TGTGCCAGCAGTGGCCAGGGTAGCAATCAGCCCCAGCATTTT. Protein product: CASSGQGSNQPQHF. The chain combines TRBV2 with TRBJ1-5, with D tentatively TRBD1 (5 bases). Trimming stripped 4 bases from V and 0 bases from J, with 7 bases between. The CDR3 sequence is 14 residues long. CDR1 is SNHLY, CDR2 FYNNEI, per germline. Full variable domain (remainder filled in from reference TRBV2 and TRBJ1-5): EPEVTQTPSHQVTQMGQEVILRCVPISNHLYFYWYRQILGQKVEFLVSFYNNEISEKSEIFDDQFSVERPDGSNFTLKIRSTKLEDSAMYFCASSGQGSNQPQHFGDGTRLSIL.

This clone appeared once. CDR3 protein: CAMGQGGINEQYF. The CDR3, as DNA: TGTGCCATGGGACAGGGGGGAATCAACGAGCAGTACTTC. The gene calls are TRBV6-6 and TRBJ2-7; 11 nucleotides match TRBD1. This CDR3 is 13 amino acids long. With V trimmed by 10 bases and J by 5 bases, 7 bases remained unmatched. CDR1 is MNHNY, CDR2 SVGAGI, per germline (reference sequence).

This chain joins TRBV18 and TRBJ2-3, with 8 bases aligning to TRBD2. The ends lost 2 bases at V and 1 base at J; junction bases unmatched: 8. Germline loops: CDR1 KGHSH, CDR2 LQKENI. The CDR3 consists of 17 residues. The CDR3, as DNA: TGTGCCAGCTCACCATTCGGGGGGGCCGCGGGCACAGATACGCAGTATTTT. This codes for CASSPFGGAAGTDTQYF.

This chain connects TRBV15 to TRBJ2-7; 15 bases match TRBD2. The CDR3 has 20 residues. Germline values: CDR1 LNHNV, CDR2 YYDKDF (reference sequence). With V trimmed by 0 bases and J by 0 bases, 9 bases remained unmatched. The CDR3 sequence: CATSRDHRTSGRVSSYEQYF. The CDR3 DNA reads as TGTGCCACCAGCAGAGACCATCGGACTAGCGGGAGGGTGAGCTCCTACGAGCAGTACTTC.

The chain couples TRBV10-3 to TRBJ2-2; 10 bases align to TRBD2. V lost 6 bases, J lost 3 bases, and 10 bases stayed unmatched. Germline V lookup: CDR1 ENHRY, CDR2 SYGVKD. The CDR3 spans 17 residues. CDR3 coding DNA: TGTGCCATCAGAGTGGGTAGCGGGGGGCCGGACACCGGGGAGCTGTTTTTT. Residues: CAIRVGSGGPDTGELFF.

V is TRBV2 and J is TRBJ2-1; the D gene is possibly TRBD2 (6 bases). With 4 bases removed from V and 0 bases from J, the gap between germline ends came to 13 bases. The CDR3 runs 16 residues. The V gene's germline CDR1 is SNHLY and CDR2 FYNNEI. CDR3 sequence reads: CASSVEGLSSYNEQFF. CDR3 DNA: TGTGCCAGCAGTGTGGAGGGATTGAGCTCCTACAATGAGCAGTTCTTC.

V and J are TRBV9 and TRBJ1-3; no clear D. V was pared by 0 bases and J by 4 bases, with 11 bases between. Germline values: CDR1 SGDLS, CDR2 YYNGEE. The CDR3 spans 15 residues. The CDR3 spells CASSVGRTVGNTIYF. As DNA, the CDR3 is TGTGCCAGCAGCGTAGGGAGAACAGTAGGAAACACCATATATTTT. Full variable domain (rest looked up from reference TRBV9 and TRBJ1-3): DSGVTQTPKHLITATGQRVTLRCSPRSGDLSVYWYQQSLDQGLQFLIQYYNGEERAKGNILERFSAQQFPDLHSELNLSSLELGDSALYFCASSVGRTVGNTIYFGEGSWLTVV.

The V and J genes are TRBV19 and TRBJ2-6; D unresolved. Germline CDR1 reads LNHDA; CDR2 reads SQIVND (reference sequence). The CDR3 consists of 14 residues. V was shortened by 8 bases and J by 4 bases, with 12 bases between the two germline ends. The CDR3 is CASRVGWGANVLTF. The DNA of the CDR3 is TGTGCCAGTCGAGTTGGTTGGGGGGCCAACGTCCTGACTTTC.

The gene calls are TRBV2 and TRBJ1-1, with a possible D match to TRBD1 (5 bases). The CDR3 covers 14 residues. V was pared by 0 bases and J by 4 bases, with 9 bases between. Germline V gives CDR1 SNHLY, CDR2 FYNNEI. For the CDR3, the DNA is TGTGCCAGCAGTGAAGCCCAGGGAGTCACTGAAGCTTTCTTT. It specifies CASSEAQGVTEAFF.

CDR3 residues: CASSRETGANVLTF. CDR3 sequence (DNA): TGTGCCAGCAGCAGGGAAACCGGGGCCAACGTCCTGACTTTC. The chain uses TRBV2 and TRBJ2-6, with D perhaps TRBD1 (5 bases). The CDR3 is 14 residues long. V dropped 6 bases and J dropped 4 bases, with 10 bases sitting between them. In germline, CDR1 is SNHLY, CDR2 FYNNEI.

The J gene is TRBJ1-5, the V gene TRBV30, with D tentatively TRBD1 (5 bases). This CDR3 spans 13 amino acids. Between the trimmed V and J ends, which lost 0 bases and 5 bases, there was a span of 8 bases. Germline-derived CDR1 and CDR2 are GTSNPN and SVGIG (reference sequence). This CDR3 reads CAWSVQGDQPQHF. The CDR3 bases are TGTGCCTGGAGTGTACAAGGGGATCAGCCCCAGCATTTT.

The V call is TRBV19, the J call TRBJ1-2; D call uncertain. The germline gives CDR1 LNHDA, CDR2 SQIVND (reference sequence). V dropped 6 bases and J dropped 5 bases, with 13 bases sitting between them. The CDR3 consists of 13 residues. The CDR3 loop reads CASSAGLAYGYTF. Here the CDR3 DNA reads TGTGCCAGTAGCGCCGGGCTGGCATATGGCTACACCTTC.

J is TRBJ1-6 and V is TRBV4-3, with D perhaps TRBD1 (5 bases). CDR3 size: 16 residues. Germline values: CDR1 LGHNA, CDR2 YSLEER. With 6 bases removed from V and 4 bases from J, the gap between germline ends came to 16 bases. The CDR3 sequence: CASSPGGAWYNSPLHF. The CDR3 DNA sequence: TGCGCCAGCAGTCCTGGAGGGGCTTGGTATAATTCACCCCTCCACTTT.

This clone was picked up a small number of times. CDR3 bases: TGTGCCAGCAGTCTCAACGGGAGAGTCGCAACTAATGAAAAACTGTTTTTT. Amino acids: CASSLNGRVATNEKLFF. The chain couples TRBV7-9 to TRBJ1-4; D remains unclear. Germline V gives CDR1 SEHNR, CDR2 FQNEAQ (reference sequence). Trimming stripped 6 bases from V and 0 bases from J, with 17 bases between. The CDR3 consists of 17 residues.

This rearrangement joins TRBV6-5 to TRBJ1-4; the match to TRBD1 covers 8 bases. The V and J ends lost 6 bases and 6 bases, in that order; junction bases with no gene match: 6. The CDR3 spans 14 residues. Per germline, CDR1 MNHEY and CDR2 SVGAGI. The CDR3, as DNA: TGTGCCAGCAGCCTCCAGACAGGGGATGAAAAACTGTTTTTT. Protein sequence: CASSLQTGDEKLFF.

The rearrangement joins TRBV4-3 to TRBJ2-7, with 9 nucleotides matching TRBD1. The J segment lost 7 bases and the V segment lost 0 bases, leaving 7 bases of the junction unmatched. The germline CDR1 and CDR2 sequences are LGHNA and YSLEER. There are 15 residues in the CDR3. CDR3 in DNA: TGCGCCAGCAGCCAAGACGGGACAGGGTACAAGGAGCAGTACTTC. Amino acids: CASSQDGTGYKEQYF.

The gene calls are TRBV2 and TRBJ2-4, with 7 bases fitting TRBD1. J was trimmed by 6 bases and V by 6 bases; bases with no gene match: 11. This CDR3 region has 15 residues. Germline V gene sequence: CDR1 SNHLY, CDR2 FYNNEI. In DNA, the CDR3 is TGTGCCAGCAGCGCCGGACAGGCTGATGGAAACATTCAGTACTTC. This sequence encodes CASSAGQADGNIQYF.

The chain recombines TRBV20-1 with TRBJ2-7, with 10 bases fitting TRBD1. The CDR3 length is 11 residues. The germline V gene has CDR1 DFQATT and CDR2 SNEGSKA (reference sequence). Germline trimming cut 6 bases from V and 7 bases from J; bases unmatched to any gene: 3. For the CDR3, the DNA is TGCAGTGCCGACAGGGGGCTAGAGCAGTACTTC. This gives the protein CSADRGLEQYF.

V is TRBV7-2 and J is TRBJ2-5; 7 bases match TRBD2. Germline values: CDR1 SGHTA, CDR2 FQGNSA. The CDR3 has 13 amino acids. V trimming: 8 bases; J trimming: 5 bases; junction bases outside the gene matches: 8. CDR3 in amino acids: CASSVGGGETQYF. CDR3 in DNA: TGTGCCAGCTCCGTCGGGGGAGGGGAGACCCAGTACTTC.

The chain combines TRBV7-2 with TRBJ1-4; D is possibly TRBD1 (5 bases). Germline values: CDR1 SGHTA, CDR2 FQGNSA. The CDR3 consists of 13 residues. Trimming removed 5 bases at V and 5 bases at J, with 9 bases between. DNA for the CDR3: TGTGCCAGCAGCCCCCAGGGCAATGAAAAACTGTTTTTT. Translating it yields CASSPQGNEKLFF.

The chain's CDR3 is CAWSVASGIGTDTQYF. The CDR3 nucleotides are TGTGCCTGGAGTGTAGCTAGCGGGATAGGCACAGATACGCAGTATTTT. The chain links TRBV30 to TRBJ2-3; 9 bases fit TRBD2. The CDR3 has 16 amino acids. Germline V gene data show CDR1 as GTSNPN and CDR2 as SVGIG (reference sequence). J was trimmed by 1 base and V by 0 bases; bases with no gene match: 5.

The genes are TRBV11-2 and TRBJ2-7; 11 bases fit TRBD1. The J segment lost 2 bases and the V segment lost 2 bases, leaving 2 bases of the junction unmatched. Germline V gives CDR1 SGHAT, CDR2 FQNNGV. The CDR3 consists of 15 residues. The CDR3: CASSLRDRGTYEQYF. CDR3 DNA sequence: TGTGCCAGCAGCTTACGGGACAGGGGGACCTACGAGCAGTACTTC.

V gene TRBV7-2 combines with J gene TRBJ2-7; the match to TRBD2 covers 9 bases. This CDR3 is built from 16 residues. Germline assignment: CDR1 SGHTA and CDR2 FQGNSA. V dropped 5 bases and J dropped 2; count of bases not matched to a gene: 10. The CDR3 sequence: CASSKNSGRSPYEQYF. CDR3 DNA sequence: TGTGCCAGCAGCAAAAATAGCGGGAGAAGTCCCTACGAGCAGTACTTC.

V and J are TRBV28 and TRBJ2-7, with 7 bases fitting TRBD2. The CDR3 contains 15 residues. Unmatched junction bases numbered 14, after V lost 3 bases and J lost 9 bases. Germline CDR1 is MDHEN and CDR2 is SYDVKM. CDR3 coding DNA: TGTGCCAGCAGTTTGGTGCCCTCTTCTGGGGGGGGGCAGTACTTC. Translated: CASSLVPSSGGGQYF.

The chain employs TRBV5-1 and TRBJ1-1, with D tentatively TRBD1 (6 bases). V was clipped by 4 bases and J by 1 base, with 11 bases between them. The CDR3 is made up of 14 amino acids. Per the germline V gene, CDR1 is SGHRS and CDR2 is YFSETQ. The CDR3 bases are TGCGCCAGCAGCAACGGACAGCCGAACACTGAAGCTTTCTTT. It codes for CASSNGQPNTEAFF.

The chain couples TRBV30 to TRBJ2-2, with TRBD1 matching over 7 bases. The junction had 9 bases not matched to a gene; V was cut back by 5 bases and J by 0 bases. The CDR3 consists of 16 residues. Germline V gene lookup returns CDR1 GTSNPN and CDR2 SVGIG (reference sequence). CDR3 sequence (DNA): TGTGCCTGGCCCTCGACAGGGTCCGCGAACACCGGGGAGCTGTTTTTT. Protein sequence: CAWPSTGSANTGELFF.